The 7 T cell receptor beta chains given below trace back to one sample, sequenced in a study of blood T cell repertoires in COVID-19 (dated by TCRdb to 2020 to 2022). Receptor libraries were prepared by the immunoSEQ multiplex PCR assay. The table comes from immuneACCESS by way of TCRdb, which keeps in-frame sequences with V and J called. Part of the clones is missing from these tables; in studies checked, under half for an unresolved V gene and the rest for unknown reasons. For this sample there are tens of thousands of clones; over 75% appear just once. The ten largest clones take up roughly 2.2% of the sample. What was sequenced was peripheral blood. The receptors shown here come from a woman between 65 and 79 years old with acute or convalescent COVID-19.

The chain joins TRBV11-2 to TRBJ2-5; 12 bases are shared with TRBD2. The germline gives CDR1 SGHAT, CDR2 FQNNGV. The length of the CDR3 is 16 residues. Trimming at V came to 6 bases and at J to 2 bases, leaving 7 bases not matched to a gene. The CDR3 sequence: CASSRRLAGEQETQYF. CDR3 DNA sequence: TGTGCCAGCAGTCGTAGACTAGCGGGGGAACAAGAGACCCAGTACTTC. The variable domain in full, completed from reference TRBV11-2 and TRBJ2-5, reads EAGVAQSPRYKIIEKRQSVAFWCNPISGHATLYWYQQILGQGPKLLIQFQNNGVVDDSQLPKDRFSAERLKGVDSTLKIQPAKLEDSAVYLCASSRRLAGEQETQYFGPGTRLLVL.

The chain couples TRBV6-5 to TRBJ1-2, with 8 bases lining up with TRBD1. The CDR3 consists of 13 residues. CDR1 and CDR2 from the germline V gene are MNHEY and SVGAGI. The junction had 9 bases not matched to a gene; V was cut back by 8 bases and J by 7 bases. In DNA form, the CDR3 reads TGTGCCAGCTATGACCGGGACAGGACTGGCTACACCTTC. This gives the protein CASYDRDRTGYTF.

V usage is TRBV6-2 or TRBV6-3 and J usage is TRBJ2-7; D is ambiguous. The V end was cut by 6 bases, the J end by 1 base, with 7 bases between. The CDR3 is 12 residues long. Looked up from germline, CDR1 is MNHEY and CDR2 is SVGEGT. The CDR3 here is CASSPGSYEQYF. CDR3 bases: TGTGCCAGCAGCCCCGGGTCCTACGAGCAGTACTTC.

The chain is built from TRBV18 and TRBJ1-2, with a weak D call TRBD1 (6 bases). Germline lookup yields CDR1 KGHSH and CDR2 LQKENI. V lost 3 bases, J lost 5 bases, and 13 bases lay in between. This CDR3 is 14 amino acids long. The CDR3 DNA reads TGTGCCAGCTCACCCATACAGGGAGCATATGGCTACACCTTC. Its translation: CASSPIQGAYGYTF.

J is TRBJ2-2 and V is TRBV18, with D perhaps matching TRBD1 (6 bases). Germline V lookup: CDR1 KGHSH, CDR2 LQKENI. V dropped 3 bases and J dropped 0 bases, with 11 bases sitting between them. This CDR3 spans 16 amino acids. The CDR3 DNA reads TGTGCCAGCTCACCTAACCGGGACACGAACACCGGGGAGCTGTTTTTT. Its translation: CASSPNRDTNTGELFF.

This CDR3 reads CASSLARNYGYTF. In DNA form, the CDR3 reads TGTGCCAGCAGCTTAGCGCGAAACTATGGCTACACCTTC. The chain carries TRBV7-8 and TRBJ1-2; D not certain. This CDR3 spans 13 amino acids. The V end was cut by 0 bases, the J end by 2 bases, with 4 bases between. The germline CDR1 and CDR2 sequences are SGHVS and FQNEAQ.

This chain joins TRBV5-1 and TRBJ2-3; possibly TRBD1 for D (6 bases). V was cut by 2 bases and J by 5 bases, with 18 bases left in between. The CDR3 runs 16 residues. Per germline, CDR1 SGHRS and CDR2 YFSETQ. The CDR3, as DNA: TGCGCCAGCAGCTTTAATAGCAGGGGCCCCGGAGATACGCAGTATTTT. Protein product: CASSFNSRGPGDTQYF.